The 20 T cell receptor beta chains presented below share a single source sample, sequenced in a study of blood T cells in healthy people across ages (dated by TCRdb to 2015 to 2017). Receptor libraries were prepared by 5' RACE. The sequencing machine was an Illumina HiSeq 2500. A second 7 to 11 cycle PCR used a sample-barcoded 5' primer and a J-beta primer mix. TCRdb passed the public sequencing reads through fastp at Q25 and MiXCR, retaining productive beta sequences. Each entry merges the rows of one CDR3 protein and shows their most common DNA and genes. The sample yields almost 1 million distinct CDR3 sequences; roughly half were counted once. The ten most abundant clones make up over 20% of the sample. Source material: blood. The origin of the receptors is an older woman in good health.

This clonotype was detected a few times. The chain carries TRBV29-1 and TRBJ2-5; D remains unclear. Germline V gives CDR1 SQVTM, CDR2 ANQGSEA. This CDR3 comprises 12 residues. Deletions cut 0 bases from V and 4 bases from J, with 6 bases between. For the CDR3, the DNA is TGCAGCGTTGAAGAGAGGCTAGAGACCCAGTACTTC. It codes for CSVEERLETQYF.

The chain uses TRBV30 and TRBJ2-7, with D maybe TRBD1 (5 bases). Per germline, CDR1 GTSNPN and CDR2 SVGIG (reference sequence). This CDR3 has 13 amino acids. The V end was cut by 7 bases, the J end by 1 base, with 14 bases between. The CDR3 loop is CASTAYNSYEQYF. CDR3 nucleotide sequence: TGTGCCTCGACAGCCTACAATTCCTACGAGCAGTACTTC.

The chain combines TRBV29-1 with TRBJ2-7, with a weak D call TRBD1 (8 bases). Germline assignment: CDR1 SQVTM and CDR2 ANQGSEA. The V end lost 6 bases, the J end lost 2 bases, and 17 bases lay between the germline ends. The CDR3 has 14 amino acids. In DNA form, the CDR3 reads TGCAGCGTCGGGAGGAGACAGGGGACCTACGAGCAGTACTTC. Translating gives CSVGRRQGTYEQYF.

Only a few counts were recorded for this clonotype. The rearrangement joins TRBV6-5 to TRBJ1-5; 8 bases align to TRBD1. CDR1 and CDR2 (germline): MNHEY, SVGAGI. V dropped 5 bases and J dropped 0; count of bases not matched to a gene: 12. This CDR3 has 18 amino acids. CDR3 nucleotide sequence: TGTGCCAGCAGTATAGCTCGGACCGGGACAGGTAGCAATCAGCCCCAGCATTTT. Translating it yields CASSIARTGTGSNQPQHF.

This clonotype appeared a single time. CDR3: CSARAVRDSDYNEQFF. The CDR3 region has the DNA TGCAGTGCTAGAGCAGTGCGGGACTCCGACTACAATGAGCAGTTCTTC. This chain uses TRBV20-1 with TRBJ2-1, with D perhaps matching TRBD2 (6 bases). This CDR3 is 16 amino acids long. The V gene's germline CDR1 is DFQATT and CDR2 SNEGSKA (reference sequence). Trimming removed 1 base from V and 3 bases from J, with 16 bases in between.

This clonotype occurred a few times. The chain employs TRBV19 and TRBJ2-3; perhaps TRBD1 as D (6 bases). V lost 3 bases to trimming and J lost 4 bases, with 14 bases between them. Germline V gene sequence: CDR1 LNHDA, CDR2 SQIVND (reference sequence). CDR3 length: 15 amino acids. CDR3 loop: CASSITGSDPDTQYF. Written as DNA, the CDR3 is TGTGCCAGTAGTATTACAGGGTCCGACCCAGATACGCAGTATTTT.

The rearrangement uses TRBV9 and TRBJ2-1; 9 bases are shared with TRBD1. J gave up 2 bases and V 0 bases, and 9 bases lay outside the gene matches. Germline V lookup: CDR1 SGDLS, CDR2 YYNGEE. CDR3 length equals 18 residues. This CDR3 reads CASSVEIPGQGAYNEQFF. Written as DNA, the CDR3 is TGTGCCAGCAGCGTAGAGATTCCGGGACAGGGTGCCTACAATGAGCAGTTCTTC.

The CDR3: CASSLRHLPRGTAGGRETQYF. CDR3 in DNA: TGTGCCAGCAGCCTTAGACATCTCCCTAGAGGTACTGCTGGCGGGAGAGAGACCCAGTACTTC. The chain carries TRBV14 and TRBJ2-4; 7 bases agree with TRBD2. The J call may not be correct, given that the DNA end is closer to TRBJ2-5. The CDR3 length is 21 residues. CDR1 and CDR2 (germline): SGHDN, FVKESK.

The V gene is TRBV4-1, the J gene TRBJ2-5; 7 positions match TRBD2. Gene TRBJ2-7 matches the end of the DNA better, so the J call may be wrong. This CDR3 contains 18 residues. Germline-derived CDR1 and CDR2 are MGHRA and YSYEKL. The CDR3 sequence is CASSHLAGSDILWYEQYF. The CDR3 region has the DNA TGCGCCAGCAGCCATTTAGCGGGCAGCGATATACTTTGGTACGAGCAGTACTTC.

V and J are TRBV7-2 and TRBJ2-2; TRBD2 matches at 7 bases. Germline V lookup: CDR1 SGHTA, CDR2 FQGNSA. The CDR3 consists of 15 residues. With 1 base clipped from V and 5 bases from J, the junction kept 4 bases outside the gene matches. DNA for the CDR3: TGTGCCAGCAGCTTAGGGGGGGGACGGACCGGGGAGCTGTTTTTT. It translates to CASSLGGGRTGELFF.

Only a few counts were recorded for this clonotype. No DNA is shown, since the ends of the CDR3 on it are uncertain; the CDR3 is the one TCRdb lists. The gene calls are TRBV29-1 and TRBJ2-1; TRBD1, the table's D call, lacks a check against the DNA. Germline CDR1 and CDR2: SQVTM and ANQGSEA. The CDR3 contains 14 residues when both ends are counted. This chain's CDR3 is CSVGNGAVRGLRFF.

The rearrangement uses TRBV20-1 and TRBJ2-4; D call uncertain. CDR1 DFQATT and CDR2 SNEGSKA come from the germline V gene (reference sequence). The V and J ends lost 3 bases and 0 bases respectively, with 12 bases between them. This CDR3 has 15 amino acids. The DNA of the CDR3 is TGCAGTGCTAGTTCTCGCGAACTAGCCAAAAACATTCAGTACTTC. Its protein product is CSASSRELAKNIQYF.

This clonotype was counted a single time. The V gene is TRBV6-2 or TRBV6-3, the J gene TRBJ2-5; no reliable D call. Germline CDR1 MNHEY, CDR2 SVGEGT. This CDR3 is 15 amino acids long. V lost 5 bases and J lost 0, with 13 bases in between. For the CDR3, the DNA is TGTGCCAGCAGTACACCCACAGAGTACCAAGAGACCCAGTACTTC. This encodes CASSTPTEYQETQYF.

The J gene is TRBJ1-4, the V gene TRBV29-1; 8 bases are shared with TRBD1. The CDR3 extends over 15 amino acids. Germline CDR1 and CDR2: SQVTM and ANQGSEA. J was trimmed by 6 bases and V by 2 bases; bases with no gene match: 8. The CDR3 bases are TGCAGCGTTGAACCGCCGGGACAGGCGGATGAAAAACTGTTTTTT. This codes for CSVEPPGQADEKLFF. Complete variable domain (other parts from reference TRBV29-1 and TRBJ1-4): SAVISQKPSRDICQRGTSLTIQCQVDSQVTMMFWYRQQPGQSLTLIATANQGSEATYESGFVIDKFPISRPNLTFSTLTVSNMSPEDSSIYLCSVEPPGQADEKLFFGSGTQLSVL.

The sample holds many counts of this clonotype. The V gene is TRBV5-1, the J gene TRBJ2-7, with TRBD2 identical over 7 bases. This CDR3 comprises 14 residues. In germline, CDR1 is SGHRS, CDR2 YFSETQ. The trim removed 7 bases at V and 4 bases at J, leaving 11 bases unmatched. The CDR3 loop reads CASGTGGNRYEQYF. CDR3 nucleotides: TGCGCCAGCGGAACGGGAGGTAACCGATACGAGCAGTACTTC.

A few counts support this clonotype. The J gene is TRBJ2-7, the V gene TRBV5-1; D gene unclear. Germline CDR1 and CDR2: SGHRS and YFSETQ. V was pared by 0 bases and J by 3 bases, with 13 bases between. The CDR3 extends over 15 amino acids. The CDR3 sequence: CASSLAAWQNYEQYF. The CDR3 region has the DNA TGCGCCAGCAGCTTGGCCGCATGGCAGAACTACGAGCAGTACTTC.

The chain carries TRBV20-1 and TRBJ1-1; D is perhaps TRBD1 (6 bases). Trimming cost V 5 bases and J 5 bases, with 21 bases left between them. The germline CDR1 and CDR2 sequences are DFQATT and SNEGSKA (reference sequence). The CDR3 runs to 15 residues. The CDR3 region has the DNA TGCAGTGCTCCGGCCAGAGGGGGTATTCGGACTGAAGCTTTCTTT. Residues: CSAPARGGIRTEAFF.

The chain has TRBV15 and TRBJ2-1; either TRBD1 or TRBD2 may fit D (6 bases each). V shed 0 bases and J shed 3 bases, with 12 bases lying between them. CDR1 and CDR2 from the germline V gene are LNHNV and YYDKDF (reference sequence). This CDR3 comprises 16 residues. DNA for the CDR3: TGTGCCACCAGCAGAGATTCGGGGGCGGTCTACAATGAGCAGTTCTTC. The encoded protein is CATSRDSGAVYNEQFF.

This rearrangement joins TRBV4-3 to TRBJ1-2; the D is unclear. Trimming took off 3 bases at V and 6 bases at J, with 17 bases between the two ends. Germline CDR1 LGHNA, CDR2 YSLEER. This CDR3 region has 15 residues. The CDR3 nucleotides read TGCGCCAGCAGCCACACTGGACCCAACTTCAATGGCTACACCTTC. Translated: CASSHTGPNFNGYTF.

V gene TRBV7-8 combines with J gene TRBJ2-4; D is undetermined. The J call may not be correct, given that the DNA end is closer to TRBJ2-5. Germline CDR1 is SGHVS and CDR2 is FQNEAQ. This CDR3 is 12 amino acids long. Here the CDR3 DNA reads TGTGCCAGCAGCCCCCTGACTTTGACCCAGTACTTC. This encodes CASSPLTLTQYF.